The source of this T cell receptor (beta chain) is a study of CD8+ T cells in alopecia areata. A word on this clone: As yet, its antigen is unknown.

Study results and caveats: An increase in clonality over normal scalp was evident in lesional scalp, especially alopecia totalis/universalis. Mouse data revealed clearer TCR sharing than patient data did, a gap possibly tied to HLA. Normal-skin resident alphabeta T cells also appear among scalp sample sequences.

Cell sorting was applied to PBMCs, and CD4+ and CD8+ T cells were collected. Sequencing relied on a cDNA template that was reverse transcribed from extracted RNA. The repertoire was sequenced with immunoSEQ multiplex PCR; TCRdb's copy has only in-frame clones and lacks some. This table has roughly 150,000 clones, around 62% appearing once. Germline V gives CDR1 SGHDT, CDR2 YYEEEE. The CDR3 consists of 14 residues. V was clipped by 4 bases and J by 2 bases, with 12 bases between them. The sample consisted of CD8+ T cells sorted from blood. The sequence came from a human donor in good health. The V gene is TRBV5-6, the J gene TRBJ1-2; the D is unclear. This CDR3 reads CASSLLSDNYGYTF. In DNA, the CDR3 is TGTGCCAGCAGCCTACTTTCCGACAACTATGGCTACACCTTC.